This T cell receptor beta chain was sequenced for a study of blood T cell repertoires in COVID-19. Across the study: The analysed material was cDNA or gDNA that came from T cells, B-cell-depleted T cells, or PBMCs.

This clone turned up a few times. The CDR3 length is 16 residues. The germline V gene encodes CDR1 LGHNA and CDR2 YNFKEQ. The germline V and J ends were trimmed by 0 bases and 9 bases, with 18 bases remaining between them. Method: immunoSEQ multiplex PCR; TCRdb's copy keeps in-frame clones and lacks some. Of about 270,000 clones listed, about 87% are singletons. This TCR was recovered from a man aged 60 to 69 who had recovered from COVID-19. The V gene is TRBV4-2, the J gene TRBJ2-1, with a tentative D call TRBD2 (7 bases). Material: peripheral blood. The DNA of the CDR3 is TGTGCCAGCAGCCAAGAAGGTGGGGGGGCACTGGGTGAGCAGTTCTTC. This sequence encodes CASSQEGGGALGEQFF.